This TCR beta chain is drawn from a study of blood T cell repertoires in COVID-19. Study at large: The origin of the acute and convalescent COVID-19 samples was the United States, Italy and Spain.

In the original analysis: Estimates of nucleated cell counts were drawn from the amplification of reference gene primers. TCRdb's copy holds only in-frame clones and misses some; the assay was immunoSEQ multiplex PCR. From that table come the V and J calls and clone size; the DNA was used to work out D and trimming. The sample records a few hundred thousand clones, 75% to 85% being singletons. Participants were placed into cohorts based on the clinical history they reported. All recovered Cohort 3 donors got two negative PCRs, got clearance, or saw symptom resolution. CDR1 is MGHRA and CDR2 is YSYEKL in the germline V gene. The CDR3 is 17 amino acids. Unmatched junction bases numbered 10, after V lost 3 bases and J lost 8 bases.

This TCR came from a man aged 40-49 years who had recovered from COVID-19. The material sequenced was PBMCs or T cells enriched from blood (not recorded which). The chain has TRBV4-1 and TRBJ2-1, with TRBD2 identical over 13 bases. CDR3 nucleotides: TGCGCCAGCAGCCATACAGAAACTAGCGGGAGGGGCGATGAGCAGTTCTTC. This codes for CASSHTETSGRGDEQFF.